These 5 T cell receptor beta chains were all obtained from the same sample, sequenced in a study of blood T cell repertoires in COVID-19. Sequencing used immunoSEQ multiplex PCR; TCRdb keeps in-frame clones, though not all of them. The data hold some 200,000 clones, with about nine tenths observed a single time. The sequenced sample consisted of peripheral blood. These receptors all come from a man in his 70s with acute or convalescent COVID-19.

This sequence joins TRBV28 and TRBJ1-1, with D tentatively TRBD1 (6 bases). CDR3 length: 16 residues. Trimming stripped 2 bases from V and 6 bases from J, with 19 bases between. CDR1 is MDHEN, CDR2 SYDVKM, per germline. Here the CDR3 DNA reads TGTGCCAGCAGTTTACAGACGGGAGGGGGTGGACCTGAAGCTTTCTTT. Protein product: CASSLQTGGGGPEAFF.

The chain links TRBV27 to TRBJ2-5; tentative D call: TRBD1 (6 bases). Germline values: CDR1 MNHEY, CDR2 SMNVEV (reference sequence). CDR3 length: 16 residues. Trimming pared 8 bases from V and 3 bases from J, leaving 22 bases between. The CDR3 DNA follows: TGTGCCAGCTCTGTCCTAAGAGGCGAGGGGGAAGAGACCCAGTACTTC. As protein: CASSVLRGEGEETQYF.

The chain joins TRBV28 to TRBJ1-2, with 10 positions matching TRBD1. Germline V gives CDR1 MDHEN, CDR2 SYDVKM. V dropped 7 bases and J dropped 5; count of bases not matched to a gene: 13. CDR3 size: 16 residues. The CDR3 nucleotides are TGTGCCAGCACCTCCCCCCCGGGACAGGGGTTTTATGGCTACACCTTC. It specifies CASTSPPGQGFYGYTF.

This chain uses TRBV30 with TRBJ2-2; 10 bases align to TRBD1. Germline CDR1 is GTSNPN and CDR2 is SVGIG (reference sequence). This CDR3 region has 16 residues. J gave up 3 bases and V 4 bases, and 8 bases lay outside the gene matches. Here the CDR3 DNA reads TGTGCCTGGACCCCTGCTGGGACAGGGGACACCGGGGAGCTGTTTTTT. It encodes CAWTPAGTGDTGELFF.

The chain is built from TRBV18 and TRBJ1-3; 9 nucleotides line up with TRBD1. This CDR3 has 15 amino acids. Germline V CDR1 and CDR2: KGHSH, LQKENI. V dropped 3 bases and J dropped 2; count of bases not matched to a gene: 2. CDR3 DNA: TGTGCCAGCTCACCCACAGGGGGCCCTGGAAACACCATATATTTT. This codes for CASSPTGGPGNTIYF.